These T cell receptor beta chains were read from a single sample in a study of cytomegalovirus exposure and HLA in healthy donors. Data came from immunoSEQ multiplex PCR; TCRdb stores just in-frame clones and leaves some out. The data hold about 250,000 clones, with less than 90% observed a single time. Input material: PBMCs. The receptors come from a man aged 18 to 29 in good health and CMV-seropositive. Both conserved end residues are part of each CDR3. Fields, in order: V gene, clone size, J gene, D gene, CDR3 DNA, CDR3 protein. A D gene is named only where the DNA matches it firmly. Size is omitted from some rows. Given values are once, few, many or a class for expanded clones.

TRBV5-6	.	TRBJ1-2	.	TGTGCCAGCACCCCCAATGGCGTAGGCTACACCTTC	CASTPNGVGYTF
TRBV11-2	.	TRBJ1-2	.	TGTGCCAGCAGCTTAGCGGGCCCTAACTATGGCTACACCTTC	CASSLAGPNYGYTF
TRBV7-2	.	TRBJ1-2	TRBD1	TGTGCCAGCAGCTTCGGGACAGGGAGGATAGGCTACACCTTC	CASSFGTGRIGYTF
TRBV7-9	.	TRBJ1-2	.	TGTGCCAGCAGCTTGAGGGGCCTCTCTAACTATGGCTACACCTTC	CASSLRGLSNYGYTF
TRBV18	.	TRBJ1-1	.	TGTGCCAGCTCGCACGGACAGACCACTGAAGCTTTCTTT	CASSHGQTTEAFF
TRBV9	.	TRBJ2-1	TRBD2	TGTGCCAGCAGCCTCGGGACAGGCCGCACTAGCGGGAGGTCATATGAGCAGTTCTTC	CASSLGTGRTSGRSYEQFF
TRBV27	few	TRBJ1-5	.	TGTGCCAGCAGTTTTGTAGGGAATCAGCCCCAGCATTTT	CASSFVGNQPQHF
TRBV29-1	once	TRBJ1-4	.	TGCAGCGTTGGAGGGAAAGGAGAAAAACTGTTTTTT	CSVGGKGEKLFF
TRBV30	.	TRBJ1-1	.	TGTGCCTGGAGTGGCTGGAACACTGAAGCTTTCTTT	CAWSGWNTEAFF
TRBV6-5	.	TRBJ2-5	.	TGTGCCAGCAGTTTTGGGTTTGAGGAGACCCAGTACTTC	CASSFGFEETQYF
TRBV10-2	.	TRBJ2-5	TRBD2	TGCGCCAGCGGGATCATGGCGGGAGTCCAAGAGACCCAGTACTTC	CASGIMAGVQETQYF
TRBV5-6	.	TRBJ2-5	.	TGTGCCAGCAGCACGGACTTTCAAGAGACCCAGTACTTC	CASSTDFQETQYF
TRBV28	.	TRBJ2-2	TRBD2	TGTGCCAGCAGTCAAGCGGGAGGGCCGACCGGGGAGCTGTTTTTT	CASSQAGGPTGELFF
TRBV7-2	.	TRBJ2-7	.	TGTGCCAGCAGCCCGAGTAGGGGGGACTTTTACGAGCAGTACTTC	CASSPSRGDFYEQYF